This TCR beta chain is drawn from a study of shared clonotypes between healthy human individuals. CD45RO-negative, CCR7-positively selected cells formed the naive CD8 fraction, excluding terminally differentiated effector memory CD45RA+ cells. Clones were sequenced by immunoSEQ multiplex PCR, and TCRdb holds only the in-frame ones, with some missing. This sample carries about 2 million clones, about 95% of them seen once, and the ten largest clones take about 1.1%. This sequence was found in a man aged 18 to 35 in good health. The source material was naive CD8+ T cells sorted from blood.

CDR3 region: CASSLGGGQGYTF. The DNA of the CDR3 is TGTGCCAGCAGCTTAGGAGGTGGGCAGGGCTACACCTTC. This chain connects TRBV7-9 to TRBJ1-2, with D hard to call. This CDR3 is 13 amino acids long. From germline, CDR1 is SEHNR and CDR2 FQNEAQ (reference sequence). Trimming cost V 1 base and J 8 bases, with 11 bases left between them.